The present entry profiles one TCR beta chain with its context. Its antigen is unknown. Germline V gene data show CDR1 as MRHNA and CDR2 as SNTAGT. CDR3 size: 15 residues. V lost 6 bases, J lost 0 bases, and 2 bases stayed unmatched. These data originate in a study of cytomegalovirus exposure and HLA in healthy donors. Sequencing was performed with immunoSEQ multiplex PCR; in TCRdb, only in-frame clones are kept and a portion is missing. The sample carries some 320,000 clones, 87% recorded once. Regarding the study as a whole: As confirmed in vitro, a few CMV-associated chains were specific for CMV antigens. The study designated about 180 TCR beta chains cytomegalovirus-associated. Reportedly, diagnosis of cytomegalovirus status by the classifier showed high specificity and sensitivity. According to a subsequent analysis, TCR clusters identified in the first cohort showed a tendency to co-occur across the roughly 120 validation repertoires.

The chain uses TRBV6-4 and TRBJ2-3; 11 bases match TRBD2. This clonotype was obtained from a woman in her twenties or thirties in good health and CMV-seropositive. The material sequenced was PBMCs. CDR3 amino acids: CASSTSGSSTDTQYF. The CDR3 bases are TGTGCCAGCAGCACTAGCGGGAGTAGCACAGATACGCAGTATTTT.